Below are 20 T cell receptor beta chains sequenced from a single sample in a study of T cell repertoires in cytomegalovirus infection. The antigens of these receptors remain unknown. TCRdb independently ran MiXCR on the reads; one entry per CDR3 protein. This sample has 40,000 to 60,000 distinct CDR3 sequences, with 20% to 25% found just once. Sequencing used CD8+ T cells from cultured PBMCs, obtained from culture after CMV antigen stimulation. The receptors were gathered from a human donor in good health (CMV status not recorded). Some clones in this sample may be carry-over from other donors' samples.

A few counts support this clonotype. V is TRBV4-3 and J is TRBJ2-1, with D possibly matching TRBD1 (5 bases). Germline assignment: CDR1 LGHNA and CDR2 YSLEER. The CDR3 covers 16 residues. Deletions cut 4 bases from V and 2 bases from J, with 15 bases between. DNA of the CDR3: TGCGCCAGCAGCCCAGGGCCTCATCGGGCCTACAATGAGCAGTTCTTC. It encodes CASSPGPHRAYNEQFF.

This CDR3 is CASSPEALYYNEQFF. In DNA, the CDR3 is TGTGCCAGCAGCCCTGAGGCACTTTACTACAATGAGCAGTTCTTC. The chain uses TRBV14 and TRBJ2-1; the D is unclear. The V end was cut by 4 bases, the J end by 3 bases, with 13 bases between. Looked up from germline, CDR1 is SGHDN and CDR2 is FVKESK. The CDR3 loop spans 15 amino acids.

The J gene is TRBJ2-1, the V gene TRBV7-2, with 13 bases matching TRBD2. From germline, CDR1 is SGHTA and CDR2 FQGNSA. J lost 3 bases, V lost 6 bases, and 8 bases had no gene match. CDR3 length: 17 amino acids. The DNA of the CDR3 is TGTGCCAGCAGGTGGGAGGGGACTAGCGGGAACTACAATGAGCAGTTCTTC. It encodes CASRWEGTSGNYNEQFF.

V gene TRBV7-2 combines with J gene TRBJ1-1; D might be TRBD1 (6 bases). The germline V gene encodes CDR1 SGHTA and CDR2 FQGNSA. The ends were cut back, 5 bases at V and 4 bases at J, with 20 bases in the middle. This CDR3 is 16 amino acids long. The CDR3 bases are TGTGCCAGCAGCGCTAGGACAGCCGGATGGAGCACTGAAGCTTTCTTT. This sequence encodes CASSARTAGWSTEAFF.

There are a few counts of this clonotype. This rearrangement joins TRBV6-9 to TRBJ2-7; D assignment may be TRBD1 or TRBD2 (5 bases each). The CDR3 totals 16 residues. V lost 0 bases, J lost 2 bases, and 14 bases lay in between. Germline V gives CDR1 MNHGY, CDR2 SVAAGI. The CDR3 reads CASSYSSEGLPYEQYF. The CDR3 DNA sequence: TGTGCCAGCAGTTATTCATCAGAGGGGCTTCCCTACGAGCAGTACTTC.

The chain recombines TRBV7-2 with TRBJ2-1; TRBD2 matches at 14 bases. The germline gives CDR1 SGHTA, CDR2 FQGNSA. This CDR3 has 18 residues. Trimming at V came to 2 bases and at J to 9 bases, leaving 12 bases not matched to a gene. The CDR3 DNA reads as TGTGCCAGCAGCTTATCACTCGGGACTAGCGGGAGAAGCCGTGAGCAGTTCTTC. The encoded protein is CASSLSLGTSGRSREQFF.

This clonotype turned up a few times. The rearrangement links TRBV11-2 to TRBJ1-1; possible D gene TRBD1, 6 bases. Trimming took off 0 bases at V and 1 base at J, with 12 bases between the two ends. The CDR3 is 16 amino acids. Germline values: CDR1 SGHAT, CDR2 FQNNGV. The CDR3 region is CASSLDPRGANTEAFF. The CDR3 DNA sequence: TGTGCCAGCAGCTTAGATCCCAGGGGCGCGAACACTGAAGCTTTCTTT.

This clonotype was seen only a few times. The chain links TRBV7-2 to TRBJ1-1, with TRBD1 matching 8 bases. CDR3 size: 12 residues. The trim removed 8 bases at V and 5 bases at J, leaving 4 bases unmatched. Germline CDR1 and CDR2: SGHTA and FQGNSA. CDR3 residues: CASAGGATEAFF. The CDR3 coding sequence is TGTGCCAGCGCAGGGGGCGCAACTGAAGCTTTCTTT. The whole variable domain, filled in from reference TRBV7-2 and TRBJ1-1, reads GAGVSQSPSNKVTEKGKDVELRCDPISGHTALYWYRQSLGQGLEFLIYFQGNSAPDKSGLPSDRFSAERTGGSVSTLTIQRTQQEDSAVYLCASAGGATEAFFGQGTRLTVV.

This clonotype was seen only a few times. The chain joins TRBV11-2 to TRBJ2-1, with 12 nucleotides matching TRBD2. This CDR3 contains 17 residues. Germline values: CDR1 SGHAT, CDR2 FQNNGV. After removal of 3 bases from V and 4 bases from J, the junction contained 7 bases not matched to a gene. The CDR3 nucleotides are TGTGCCAGCAGCTTCCCGACTAGCGGGAGAGGGTACAATGAGCAGTTCTTC. The encoded protein is CASSFPTSGRGYNEQFF. Based on the CDR3 plus reference TRBV11-2 and TRBJ2-1, the full variable domain is EAGVAQSPRYKIIEKRQSVAFWCNPISGHATLYWYQQILGQGPKLLIQFQNNGVVDDSQLPKDRFSAERLKGVDSTLKIQPAKLEDSAVYLCASSFPTSGRGYNEQFFGPGTRLTVL.

This clonotype was seen a handful of times. The CDR3 is CASSLDWTGARNQPQHF. The CDR3 nucleotides read TGTGCCAGCAGTTTAGATTGGACAGGGGCACGAAATCAGCCCCAGCATTTT. V and J are TRBV27 and TRBJ1-5; 9 bases are a match to TRBD1. This CDR3 is 17 amino acids long. Trimming at V came to 2 bases and at J to 4 bases, leaving 9 bases not matched to a gene. Germline CDR1 is MNHEY and CDR2 is SMNVEV (reference sequence).

CDR3 DNA sequence: TGCGCCAGCAGCCACCACCAAGGGAGACTCTCCGCGGACTACACCGGGGAGCTGTTTTTT. It is translated as CASSHHQGRLSADYTGELFF. The chain links TRBV4-1 to TRBJ2-2; weak D call: TRBD2 (5 bases). The germline V gene encodes CDR1 MGHRA and CDR2 YSYEKL. The CDR3 loop spans 20 amino acids. V lost 3 bases, J lost 3 bases, and 26 bases lay in between.

CDR3 residues: CASSFSGFAYEQYF. The CDR3 DNA follows: TGTGCCAGCAGCTTCAGCGGGTTCGCCTACGAGCAGTACTTC. The rearrangement joins TRBV7-9 to TRBJ2-7; D perhaps matches TRBD2 (6 bases). The CDR3 is 14 amino acids. Germline values: CDR1 SEHNR, CDR2 FQNEAQ (reference sequence). V lost 3 bases and J lost 2, with 11 bases in between. The entire variable domain, with the rest obtained from reference TRBV7-9 and TRBJ2-7, is as follows: DTGVSQNPRHKITKRGQNVTFRCDPISEHNRLYWYRQTLGQGPEFLTYFQNEAQLEKSRLLSDRFSAERPKGSFSTLEIQRTEQGDSAMYLCASSFSGFAYEQYFGPGTRLTVT.

This clonotype was observed a few times. V usage is TRBV7-2 and J usage is TRBJ1-2, with D possibly being TRBD1 (5 bases). The CDR3 has 17 residues. Germline CDR1 and CDR2: SGHTA and FQGNSA. V was cut by 7 bases and J by 1 base, with 22 bases left in between. This CDR3 is CASNKLNQGDLNYGYTF. CDR3 in DNA: TGTGCCAGCAACAAATTGAACCAGGGAGACCTTAACTATGGCTACACCTTC.

This clonotype showed up just a few times. This chain uses TRBV4-1 with TRBJ1-1; no clear D. Looked up from germline, CDR1 is MGHRA and CDR2 is YSYEKL. Trimming removed 0 bases at V and 5 bases at J, with 7 bases between. This CDR3 has 13 amino acids. The CDR3 here is CASSQDGETEAFF. The CDR3 DNA reads TGCGCCAGCAGCCAAGATGGGGAGACTGAAGCTTTCTTT.

The genes are TRBV27 and TRBJ1-1; no clear D. The CDR3 spans 13 residues. Germline V lookup: CDR1 MNHEY, CDR2 SMNVEV (reference sequence). V lost 3 bases to trimming and J lost 2 bases, with 7 bases between them. In DNA, the CDR3 is TGTGCCAGCAGTTTGGTCTCAAACACTGAAGCTTTCTTT. Its protein is CASSLVSNTEAFF.

This clonotype is a singleton in its sample. The gene calls are TRBV11-2 and TRBJ2-7; D is unresolved. Germline V CDR1 and CDR2: SGHAT, FQNNGV. The CDR3 is 14 amino acids. V lost 1 base and J lost 2, with 9 bases in between. The CDR3 protein is CASSLGLAAYEQYF. As DNA, the CDR3 is TGTGCCAGCAGCTTAGGGTTAGCTGCCTACGAGCAGTACTTC.

This clonotype was observed a few times. V and J are TRBV7-2 and TRBJ1-5; no definite D call. V was cut by 1 base and J by 6 bases, with 10 bases left in between. CDR3 length: 14 residues. Germline values: CDR1 SGHTA, CDR2 FQGNSA. CDR3 loop: CASSLGTSGQPQHF. The CDR3 nucleotides read TGTGCCAGCAGCTTAGGTACGAGCGGTCAGCCCCAGCATTTT.

This clonotype was seen a single time. The chain uses TRBV28 and TRBJ2-1; a possible D gene is TRBD1 (6 bases). Trimming cost V 6 bases and J 9 bases, with 18 bases left between them. The CDR3 spans 14 residues. Per the germline V gene, CDR1 is MDHEN and CDR2 is SYDVKM. In DNA, the CDR3 is TGTGCCAGCAGGGTCTTCAGGGGTACTGTTGAGCAGTTCTTC. Its translation: CASRVFRGTVEQFF.

The sample holds a few counts of this clonotype. The genes are TRBV19 and TRBJ2-1; D call uncertain. Germline lookup yields CDR1 LNHDA and CDR2 SQIVND (reference sequence). There are 15 residues in the CDR3. The V end lost 3 bases, the J end lost 0 bases, and 9 bases lay between the germline ends. The CDR3 nucleotides are TGTGCCAGTAGTATTTTGGGAAACTCCTACAATGAGCAGTTCTTC. Encoded protein: CASSILGNSYNEQFF.

V and J are TRBV11-1 and TRBJ2-7; D is perhaps TRBD1 or TRBD2 (5 bases each). Germline CDR1 and CDR2: SGHAT and FQDESV (reference sequence). CDR3 size: 12 residues. Trimming left V 7 bases short and J 6 bases short, with 13 bases between. The CDR3 is CASTPDGAEQYF. For the CDR3, the DNA is TGTGCCAGCACCCCGGACGGGGCCGAGCAGTACTTC.